This T cell receptor (beta chain) appears in the sequencing data of a study of T cell repertoires and HLA-DP antigens (dated by TCRdb to 2016 to 2019). In the study overall: The study used an in vitro model of CD4+ T cell alloreactivity in which transduced HeLa cells presented allogeneic HLA-DP. The two alloantigens modelled structurally similar versus dissimilar alloantigens, differing from self at one and about 11 peptide-binding groove amino acids, respectively. Of the three donors, two were male and one was female, with ages ranging from the 18-to-29 band to the 60-to-69 band. On average, around 220 ng of DNA went in for sorted CD137+CD4+ samples, versus about 1,100 ng for pre-culture CD4+ samples.

TCRB CDR3 regions were amplified with the immunoSEQ multiplex PCR using forward primers for 54 TRBV segments and reverse primers for 13 TRBJ segments. Survey resolution, with a target of fewer than 65,000 T cell genomes, was used to sequence the cultured samples. Sequencing of the amplicons was done on an Illumina HiSeq System, giving 87 bp reads that spanned the CDR3. The paper's processing steps were these. PCR and sequencing errors in the reads were corrected, and CDR3 regions were defined by aligning to IMGT reference sequences. Synthetic template pools were used to estimate template counts and unique rearrangement counts. Clonality was calculated as 1 minus Pielou's evenness. The Daley-Smith estimator was used to estimate richness. Repertoire overlap was measured with Morisita's index. Clones found in cultured samples but undetected in the pre-culture repertoire of the corresponding donor were defined as low-abundance clones. As stored in TCRdb, this immuneACCESS dataset retains in-frame rearrangements with V and J assigned. A fraction of the clones does not appear; measured against another copy, unresolved V genes explain less than half of the discrepancy, and the remainder lacks a known reason. V, J and clone size were drawn from that table, and D and trimming were deduced from the DNA. Within this sample are around 820 clones, with roughly 48% of them counted one time only. About 61% of the sample is in the top ten clones.

Here is what the overall study found, with its caveats: Limitations were identified as the inclusion of only a few donors, the use of a non-physiological HeLa antigen-presenting system, and the use of total CD4+ responder cells. The naive and memory CD4+ repertoires were not analysed as separate populations. Most alloreactive clones were undetected before culture, and their cumulative frequency appeared lower against one alloantigen than against the other. Similar clonality (approximately 0.41) was observed for sorted CD137+ cells against both alloantigens, and this clonality was much higher than that observed in pre-culture samples (approximately 0.04). Detection of rare CDR3 sequences may have been influenced by contaminating CD137-negative cells present in the sorted fractions. Clones undetected before culture had an average cumulative frequency of approximately 35% against one allele versus about 46% against the other. Within each donor, the clones reacting to one allele showed little overlap with those reacting to the other, and across donors, clones targeting the same allele were almost never shared.

From its cysteine to its phenylalanine, the CDR3 spans 15 amino acids. Only the CDR3 region is kept as DNA, spanning 45 bases read in frame from base 1. With regard to this clone: One base away there is no much larger clone; base qualities are not given.

The specimen label is understood as: CD137+ CD4 T cells sorted after culture with HeLa expressing allogeneic HLA-DP. To serve as antigen-presenting cells, the HeLa stimulator cells were retrovirally transduced with HLA-DPA1/DPB1, HLA-DM, invariant chain and CD80. Following 15 days of expansion, the cultured CD4+ cells were restimulated for under 30 h with HeLa cells expressing the same allogeneic DPB1. Magnetic bead negative selection was used to isolate untouched CD4+ T cells from Ficoll-separated PBMC, with purity averaging about 98%. CD4+ responders were cocultured at a 3:1 ratio with 100 Gy-irradiated HeLa cells in medium containing roughly 50 U/mL IL-2 and approximately 9.7% human AB serum. Magnetic bead sorting after restimulation enriched CD137+ activated cells, with purity averaging 93.2%. Untouched CD4+ T cells were isolated with magnetic beads from Ficoll-separated PBMC, and a purity of about 98% was reached with negligible CD8+ contamination. Donors were a few healthy blood donors whose buffy coats supplied peripheral blood mononuclear cells. All three donors were CMV seronegative. Genomic DNA was extracted with the DNeasy Blood & Tissue Kit. TCRB sequencing was performed on genomic DNA from sorted CD137+CD4+ cells and pre-culture CD4+ baseline samples from each subject.

The sample comprised alloreactive CD137+ CD4+ T cells from cultured PBMCs. Reading the label with the study, this specimen's cell subset or site is: CD137+ CD4+ cells sorted after less than 25 h restimulation with the allogeneic HLA-DP-expressing HeLa cells. The receptor chain draws on TRBV7-5 and TRBJ1-4; the table calls TRBD1, which could not be checked here. TRBV7-5 is assigned pseudogene status. The TCR comes from a man in his fifties or sixties in good health and CMV-seronegative. The sequence in DNA is TGTGCCAGCAGCCGGGCTGCGGACAGTAATGAAAAACTGTTTTTT. Its product reads: CASSRAADSNEKLFF.